This TCR beta chain is drawn from a study of technical replicates of blood from a handful of donors. The CDR3 covers 15 residues. Trimming cost V 0 bases and J 0 bases, with 6 bases left between them. Per germline, CDR1 MGHDK and CDR2 SYGVNS. Sequenced by immunoSEQ multiplex PCR; TCRdb stores in-frame clones only, minus some. The sample lists tens of thousands of clones; roughly 98% were seen once. The chain recombines TRBV25-1 with TRBJ2-1, with D possibly TRBD2 on 6 matching bases. The TCR comes from a human donor in good health. Sequencing was done on a sample of T cells isolated from PBMCs. This CDR3 is CASSEYGSSYNEQFF. CDR3 nucleotide sequence: TGTGCCAGCAGTGAATACGGGAGCTCCTACAATGAGCAGTTCTTC.